The 7 T cell receptor beta chains given below trace back to one sample, sequenced in a study of shared clonotypes between healthy human individuals. Naive CD8 cells were CD45RO-negative, positively selected for CCR7, excluding terminally differentiated effector memory CD45RA+ cells. Using immunoSEQ multiplex PCR, the repertoire was profiled, and TCRdb retains in-frame clones only, with some absent. The sample includes a few million clones, 90% to 95% seen only once; the top ten take under 2%. What was sequenced was naive CD8+ T cells from PBMCs. The origin of the receptors is a man between 18 and 35 years old in good health. Some clones in this sample may be carry-over from other donors' samples.

J is TRBJ1-5 and V is TRBV6-1; the D is unclear. The CDR3 runs 15 residues. Germline values: CDR1 MNHNS, CDR2 SASEGT. The V end lost 6 bases, the J end lost 2 bases, and 14 bases lay between the germline ends. In DNA, the CDR3 is TGTGCCAGCAGGGTGGGCAGCTTTGGCAATCAGCCCCAGCATTTT. It translates to CASRVGSFGNQPQHF.

The rearrangement uses TRBV28 and TRBJ1-4; D gene ambiguous. Germline assignment: CDR1 MDHEN and CDR2 SYDVKM. Trimming shortened V by 7 bases and J by 4 bases, and 10 bases separated the two germline ends. The CDR3 has 13 residues. DNA for the CDR3: TGTGCCAGCAATCCCGGGATTAATGAAAAACTGTTTTTT. It encodes CASNPGINEKLFF.

The chain combines TRBV2 with TRBJ2-1; D is possibly TRBD1 or TRBD2 (5 bases each). The CDR3 consists of 16 residues. The V and J ends lost 5 bases and 0 bases respectively, with 14 bases between them. Germline V gives CDR1 SNHLY, CDR2 FYNNEI. DNA of the CDR3: TGTGCCAGCAGTTGGGGGACGCACAGCTCCTACAATGAGCAGTTCTTC. Amino acids: CASSWGTHSSYNEQFF.

This clone was seen a few times. J is TRBJ1-1 and V is TRBV7-9, with 8 bases identical to TRBD1. V shed 5 bases, J shed 4 bases, and the junction held 6 bases outside the gene matches. CDR3 length equals 14 residues. Germline V lookup: CDR1 SEHNR, CDR2 FQNEAQ (reference sequence). This CDR3 reads CASSPRQGATEAFF. CDR3 in DNA: TGTGCCAGCAGCCCACGCCAGGGGGCCACTGAAGCTTTCTTT.

The gene calls are TRBV7-9 and TRBJ2-1; TRBD2 might be the D (5 bases). The germline V gene encodes CDR1 SEHNR and CDR2 FQNEAQ (reference sequence). Deletions cut 5 bases from V and 8 bases from J, with 16 bases between. The CDR3 is 14 amino acids. The CDR3 DNA sequence: TGTGCCAGCAGCCTGGCGGGCGGGCTCGATGAGCAGTTCTTC. It codes for CASSLAGGLDEQFF.

The rearrangement joins TRBV27 to TRBJ1-1, with D uncertain. There are 14 residues in the CDR3. Germline-derived CDR1 and CDR2 are MNHEY and SMNVEV (reference sequence). V lost 7 bases and J lost 0, with 12 bases in between. The CDR3 coding sequence is TGTGCCAGCATGGGAGGGCTGATGAACACTGAAGCTTTCTTT. This gives the protein CASMGGLMNTEAFF.

This chain connects TRBV7-9 to TRBJ2-2; D is uncertain. Per germline, CDR1 SEHNR and CDR2 FQNEAQ (reference sequence). Trimming took 5 bases from V and 0 from J, leaving 10 bases between them. This CDR3 is 15 amino acids long. The CDR3 sequence: CASSRPEANTGELFF. DNA of the CDR3: TGTGCCAGCAGCCGCCCGGAAGCGAACACCGGGGAGCTGTTTTTT.